These 24 T cell receptor beta chains were all obtained from the same sample, sequenced in a study of OX40 agonist ivuxolimab in advanced cancers. Library preparation used the immunoSEQ multiplex PCR assay. TCRdb holds this immuneACCESS table with in-frame rearrangements only. Some clones are missing; in checked studies, unresolved V genes explain under half, and the rest has no known cause. The sample profile shows almost 85,000 clones; roughly 89% of them were found once. The ten biggest clones cover roughly 0.19% of the sample. This specimen was CD4+ or CD8+ T cells sorted from blood, taken in a trial of the OX40 agonist ivuxolimab. These receptors originate from an adult with an advanced solid tumor such as melanoma, head and neck, liver or kidney cancer.

Only a few counts were recorded for this clone. The chain employs TRBV10-3 and TRBJ1-1, with a weak D call TRBD1 (5 bases). V was cut by 5 bases and J by 5 bases, with 18 bases left in between. CDR1 is ENHRY and CDR2 is SYGVKD in the germline V gene. The CDR3 is 15 amino acids. This chain's CDR3 is CAISPLARGGTEAFF. CDR3 coding DNA: TGTGCCATCAGTCCTCTTGCCCGTGGGGGAACTGAAGCTTTCTTT.

The chain links TRBV19 to TRBJ1-5, with TRBD1 identical over 7 bases. The CDR3 loop spans 17 amino acids. V dropped 5 bases and J dropped 0; count of bases not matched to a gene: 10. Germline V gene data show CDR1 as LNHDA and CDR2 as SQIVND (reference sequence). The CDR3 reads CASSPLRGANSNQPQHF. In nucleotides, the CDR3 is TGTGCCAGTAGTCCCCTCAGGGGGGCTAATAGCAATCAGCCCCAGCATTTT.

The rearrangement links TRBV21-1 to TRBJ2-7; TRBD1, the D gene given by the table, was not confirmed from the DNA. TRBV21-1 is listed as a pseudogene. There are 15 residues in the CDR3. This CDR3 is CASTKGGQGIHEQYV. DNA for the CDR3: TGTGCCAGCACCAAAGGCGGACAGGGGATCCACGAGCAGTACGTC.

The chain joins TRBV4-1 to TRBJ1-2; TRBD1 agrees at 10 bases. Per germline, CDR1 MGHRA and CDR2 YSYEKL. V lost 4 bases and J lost 7; bases outside the gene matches: 12. The CDR3 is 16 amino acids. The CDR3 loop is CASSPAAGTGVFGYTF. Here the CDR3 DNA reads TGCGCCAGCAGCCCCGCCGCCGGGACAGGGGTTTTTGGCTACACCTTC.

The J gene is TRBJ2-2, the V gene TRBV5-1, with D tentatively TRBD1 or TRBD2 (5 bases each). The CDR3 has 15 residues. CDR1 and CDR2 (germline): SGHRS, YFSETQ. The V end lost 3 bases, the J end lost 2 bases, and 11 bases lay between the germline ends. CDR3 sequence reads: CASSSTRDNTGELFF. For the CDR3, the DNA is TGCGCCAGCAGCTCAACCCGGGACAACACCGGGGAGCTGTTTTTT.

The chain employs TRBV5-4 and TRBJ1-4; D gene unclear. With 6 bases removed from V and 12 bases from J, the gap between germline ends came to 9 bases. CDR1 is SGHNT, CDR2 YYREEE, per germline (reference sequence). The CDR3 has 10 amino acids. CDR3 bases: TGTGCCAGCATCACGGGCCAACTGTTTTTT. Protein sequence: CASITGQLFF. The full variable domain, with the rest looked up from reference TRBV5-4 and TRBJ1-4, is ETGVTQSPTHLIKTRGQQVTLRCSSQSGHNTVSWYQQALGQGPQFIFQYYREEENGRGNFPPRFSGLQFPNYSSELNVNALELDDSALYLCASITGQLFFGSGTQLSVL.

The chain carries TRBV11-2 and TRBJ2-1, with D unclear. The CDR3 totals 14 residues. The V and J ends lost 5 bases and 2 bases respectively, with 10 bases between them. Germline CDR1 SGHAT, CDR2 FQNNGV. The CDR3 DNA reads as TGTGCCAGCAGCCGTCCCGGGCCCTACAATGAGCAGTTCTTC. It encodes CASSRPGPYNEQFF.

The gene calls are TRBV11-3 and TRBJ2-7; D assignment may be TRBD1 or TRBD2 (6 bases each). CDR3 length equals 14 residues. CDR1 and CDR2 from the germline V gene are SGHNT and YENEEA. Trimming shortened V by 5 bases and J by 5 bases, and 16 bases separated the two germline ends. The CDR3 coding sequence is TGTGCCAGCAGCCCTGGAGGGGGTCAACACGAGCAGTACTTC. Amino acid sequence: CASSPGGGQHEQYF.

This chain's CDR3 is CASRISGELFF. CDR3 nucleotide sequence: TGTGCCAGCAGAATATCCGGGGAGCTGTTTTTT. The V call is TRBV6-1, the J call TRBJ2-2, with D unclear. V was clipped by 6 bases and J by 6 bases, with 5 bases between them. The germline CDR1 and CDR2 sequences are MNHNS and SASEGT. The CDR3 contains 11 residues.

The V and J genes are TRBV19 and TRBJ1-1; TRBD1 agrees at 7 bases. This CDR3 comprises 14 residues. Germline trimming cut 3 bases from V and 8 bases from J; bases unmatched to any gene: 9. Germline V lookup: CDR1 LNHDA, CDR2 SQIVND (reference sequence). CDR3 sequence: CASSIRQGPVEAFF. The DNA of the CDR3 is TGTGCCAGTAGTATCCGACAGGGTCCCGTCGAAGCTTTCTTT.

The chain combines TRBV7-6 with TRBJ2-7; 8 nucleotides line up with TRBD2. The V gene's germline CDR1 is SGHVS and CDR2 FNYEAQ. The CDR3 has 15 amino acids. The trim removed 8 bases at V and 2 bases at J, leaving 11 bases unmatched. CDR3 loop: CASGPRLAQAYEQYF. In DNA form, the CDR3 reads TGTGCCAGCGGCCCCAGACTAGCGCAGGCCTACGAGCAGTACTTC. The whole variable domain, remainder taken from reference TRBV7-6 and TRBJ2-7, is GAGVSQSPRYKVTKRGQDVALRCDPISGHVSLYWYRQALGQGPEFLTYFNYEAQQDKSGLPNDRFSAERPEGSISTLTIQRTEQRDSAMYRCASGPRLAQAYEQYFGPGTRLTVT.

The rearrangement uses TRBV5-1 and TRBJ1-3; D remains ambiguous. CDR1 is SGHRS and CDR2 is YFSETQ in the germline V gene. The CDR3 has 17 residues. V gave up 0 bases and J gave up 0 bases, with 13 bases separating them. CDR3 sequence: CASSLEAAPHSGNTIYF. In DNA form, the CDR3 reads TGCGCCAGCAGCTTGGAGGCAGCACCTCACTCTGGAAACACCATATATTTT.

The V and J genes are TRBV9 and TRBJ2-7; D is ambiguous. The length of the CDR3 is 16 residues. Trimming took off 2 bases at V and 2 bases at J, with 17 bases between the two ends. Germline V gene data show CDR1 as SGDLS and CDR2 as YYNGEE. This chain's CDR3 is CASSVTTIGSPYEQYF. CDR3 nucleotide sequence: TGTGCCAGCAGCGTGACCACAATAGGTTCCCCCTACGAGCAGTACTTC.

The J gene is TRBJ2-7, the V gene TRBV28; 7 positions agree with TRBD2. Trimming removed 6 bases from V and 2 bases from J; junction bases left unmatched: 7. Looked up from germline, CDR1 is MDHEN and CDR2 is SYDVKM. The length of the CDR3 is 14 residues. The CDR3: CASRKPGTTYEQYF. The CDR3 region has the DNA TGTGCCAGCAGGAAGCCCGGGACTACCTACGAGCAGTACTTC.

The genes are TRBV28 and TRBJ1-2, with D unclear. Germline V lookup: CDR1 MDHEN, CDR2 SYDVKM. This CDR3 has 14 amino acids. V was shortened by 5 bases and J by 0 bases, with 10 bases between the two germline ends. CDR3 loop: CASSRPSSNYGYTF. Here the CDR3 DNA reads TGTGCCAGCAGTCGACCGTCCTCTAACTATGGCTACACCTTC.

CDR3 sequence (DNA): TGTGCCAGCAGCGACGGTCGGACGCCCATCCGGGAGCAGTACGTC. Its translation: CASSDGRTPIREQYV. The chain links TRBV28 to TRBJ2-7; D remains unclear. The CDR3 is 15 amino acids. From germline, CDR1 is MDHEN and CDR2 SYDVKM. V was cut by 6 bases and J by 7 bases, with 22 bases left in between.

The chain couples TRBV5-6 to TRBJ1-2; 8 bases are shared with TRBD1. CDR3 size: 16 residues. Germline CDR1 reads SGHDT; CDR2 reads YYEEEE. J gave up 4 bases and V 3 bases, and 11 bases lay outside the gene matches. Written as DNA, the CDR3 is TGTGCCAGCAGCTACATTAGGGACAGGACAATCTATGGCTACACCTTC. Translated: CASSYIRDRTIYGYTF. Using reference TRBV5-6 and TRBJ1-2 for the parts outside the CDR3, the full variable domain is DAGVTQSPTHLIKTRGQQVTLRCSPKSGHDTVSWYQQALGQGPQFIFQYYEEEERQRGNFPDRFSGHQFPNYSSELNVNALLLGDSALYLCASSYIRDRTIYGYTFGSGTRLTVV.

The CDR3 coding sequence is TGTGCCAGCAGGTGGATGGGGACAGGGACTGGAGAGACCCAGTACTTC. It codes for CASRWMGTGTGETQYF. The chain recombines TRBV7-8 with TRBJ2-5; 9 positions agree with TRBD1. With 6 bases clipped from V and 4 bases from J, the junction kept 12 bases outside the gene matches. CDR1 and CDR2 (germline): SGHVS, FQNEAQ. CDR3 length: 16 amino acids.

This clone was found a few times. The chain's CDR3 is CASSGEYGYTF. CDR3 DNA sequence: TGTGCCAGCAGTGGAGAGTACGGCTACACCTTC. The rearrangement links TRBV28 to TRBJ1-2; D is ambiguous. Germline-derived CDR1 and CDR2 are MDHEN and SYDVKM. V shed 5 bases and J shed 8 bases, with 9 bases lying between them. This CDR3 spans 11 amino acids.

The chain uses TRBV5-4 and TRBJ2-2; D is perhaps TRBD2 (6 bases). The CDR3 sequence is 15 residues long. Germline loops: CDR1 SGHNT, CDR2 YYREEE (reference sequence). Trimming shortened V by 5 bases and J by 4 bases, and 15 bases separated the two germline ends. CDR3 region: CASRREYSSTGELFF. The CDR3 bases are TGTGCCAGCAGACGGGAGTACAGTTCCACCGGGGAGCTGTTTTTT.

The chain's CDR3 is CSAASGDTQYF. CDR3 in DNA: TGCAGCGCCGCGAGTGGGGATACGCAGTATTTT. This chain joins TRBV29-1 and TRBJ2-3, with D hard to call. This CDR3 region has 11 residues. Trimming took 7 bases from V and 6 from J, leaving 11 bases between them. Germline CDR1 SQVTM, CDR2 ANQGSEA.

This chain joins TRBV2 and TRBJ2-5; 9 bases align to TRBD1. Unmatched junction bases numbered 3, after V lost 3 bases and J lost 4 bases. Germline V lookup: CDR1 SNHLY, CDR2 FYNNEI. The CDR3 contains 14 residues. The CDR3 is CASSDTGGGETQYF. In DNA form, the CDR3 reads TGTGCCAGCAGTGACACAGGGGGCGGAGAGACCCAGTACTTC.

A single count supports this clone. The CDR3 region has the DNA TGTGCAAGTCGCTTACGAATGCCGGCAACCGAAACCTACGAGCAGTACGTC. This codes for CASRLRMPATETYEQYV. The V and J genes are TRBV12-2 and TRBJ2-7. TRBV12-2 is termed a pseudogene. The CDR3 runs to 17 residues.

V gene TRBV19 combines with J gene TRBJ2-7, with TRBD1 as a possible D gene (5 bases). The length of the CDR3 is 13 residues. V was trimmed by 5 bases and J by 1 base, leaving 9 bases between them. Germline loops: CDR1 LNHDA, CDR2 SQIVND (reference sequence). In DNA, the CDR3 is TGTGCCAGTAGTGCAGGGAAATCCTACGAGCAGTACTTC. It translates to CASSAGKSYEQYF.